Following are 16 T cell receptor beta chains from one sample sequenced in a study of blood T cell repertoires in COVID-19. TCRdb keeps only in-frame clones here, not all; method: immunoSEQ multiplex PCR. The sample lists some 320,000 clones; roughly 85% were seen once. The sequencing input was peripheral blood. These receptors were obtained from a human donor in a cohort sampled during active COVID-19.

V gene TRBV13 combines with J gene TRBJ1-1; D is perhaps TRBD1 (6 bases). Germline-derived CDR1 and CDR2 are PRHDT and FYEKMQ (reference sequence). The CDR3 contains 14 residues. Trimming took off 3 bases at V and 1 base at J, with 9 bases between the two ends. For the CDR3, the DNA is TGTGCCAGCAGCTTGAAAGGGGGGAACACTGAAGCTTTCTTT. Translating it yields CASSLKGGNTEAFF. The whole variable domain, remainder taken from reference TRBV13 and TRBJ1-1, is AAGVIQSPRHLIKEKRETATLKCYPIPRHDTVYWYQQGPGQDPQFLISFYEKMQSDKGSIPDRFSAQQFSDYHSELNMSSLELGDSALYFCASSLKGGNTEAFFGQGTRLTVV.

The chain links TRBV5-1 to TRBJ2-3; TRBD1 is a possible D gene (5 bases). Germline V CDR1 and CDR2: SGHRS, YFSETQ. Trimming stripped 4 bases from V and 6 bases from J, with 24 bases between. The CDR3 has 17 residues. The CDR3 bases are TGCGCCAGCAGCCCCGGGTACAGGAAGTCTACATCGGATACGCAGTATTTT. This encodes CASSPGYRKSTSDTQYF.

The V call is TRBV3-1 (or the pseudogene TRBV3-2), the J call TRBJ1-2; weak D call: TRBD1 (5 bases). The CDR3 length is 14 residues. V lost 4 bases to trimming and J lost 5 bases, with 14 bases between them. Germline V lookup: CDR1 LGHDT, CDR2 YNNKEL (reference sequence). The CDR3 bases are TGTGCCAGCAGCCTGGGGACTGCCGTATATGGCTACACCTTC. It codes for CASSLGTAVYGYTF.

This sequence joins TRBV5-1 and TRBJ2-7, with 8 bases matching TRBD2. Germline CDR1 and CDR2: SGHRS and YFSETQ. Germline trimming cut 4 bases from V and 0 bases from J; bases unmatched to any gene: 3. The CDR3 runs to 14 residues. CDR3 nucleotides: TGCGCCAGCAGCCCGGGACTAGACTCCTACGAGCAGTACTTC. It codes for CASSPGLDSYEQYF. Using reference TRBV5-1 and TRBJ2-7 for the parts outside the CDR3, the full variable domain is KAGVTQTPRYLIKTRGQQVTLSCSPISGHRSVSWYQQTPGQGLQFLFEYFSETQRNKGNFPGRFSGRQFSNSRSEMNVSTLELGDSALYLCASSPGLDSYEQYFGPGTRLTVT.

This clone was seen only once. V is TRBV7-9 and J is TRBJ2-1, with TRBD2 matching over 9 bases. The germline CDR1 and CDR2 sequences are SEHNR and FQNEAQ (reference sequence). The junction had 6 bases not matched to a gene; V was cut back by 4 bases and J by 5 bases. CDR3 length: 15 amino acids. CDR3 loop: CASSSLAGRDNEQFF. CDR3 DNA sequence: TGTGCCAGCAGCTCCCTAGCGGGGAGAGACAATGAGCAGTTCTTC.

The table lists this clone with a count of one. The chain links TRBV29-1 to TRBJ1-1; D is possibly TRBD1 (6 bases). CDR1 and CDR2 from the germline V gene are SQVTM and ANQGSEA. V gave up 3 bases and J gave up 5 bases, with 19 bases separating them. The CDR3 sequence is 15 residues long. Here the CDR3 DNA reads TGCAGCGTTGACCCCGTGGGGGGGCAGGGGACTGAAGCTTTCTTT. Its translation is CSVDPVGGQGTEAFF.

V usage is TRBV2 and J usage is TRBJ2-3, with D tentatively TRBD1 (5 bases). Trimming removed 7 bases at V and 7 bases at J, with 18 bases between. From germline, CDR1 is SNHLY and CDR2 FYNNEI. The CDR3 totals 14 residues. The DNA for the CDR3 is TGTGCCAGCATGATGACAGAAGGGGCCTATACGCAGTATTTT. Protein product: CASMMTEGAYTQYF.

CDR3 DNA: TGCGCCAGCAGCTCCTCGGGACAGGCGGATACGCAGTATTTT. Amino acid sequence: CASSSSGQADTQYF. The chain joins TRBV5-1 to TRBJ2-3, with 8 bases aligning to TRBD1. Unmatched junction bases numbered 6, after V lost 3 bases and J lost 6 bases. Per germline, CDR1 SGHRS and CDR2 YFSETQ. The CDR3 totals 14 residues.

This chain joins TRBV5-5 and TRBJ1-6; 12 bases fit TRBD1. J lost 8 bases, V lost 4 bases, and 7 bases had no gene match. The CDR3 length is 16 residues. The germline gives CDR1 SGHKS, CDR2 YYEKEE (reference sequence). In DNA, the CDR3 is TGTGCCAGCAGCCACGAGGGGACAGGGGGCGATTCACCCCTCCACTTT. Protein sequence: CASSHEGTGGDSPLHF. Full variable domain (outside the CDR3, taken from reference TRBV5-5 and TRBJ1-6): DAGVTQSPTHLIKTRGQQVTLRCSPISGHKSVSWYQQVLGQGPQFIFQYYEKEERGRGNFPDRFSARQFPNYSSELNVNALLLGDSALYLCASSHEGTGGDSPLHFGNGTRLTVT.

The chain is built from TRBV5-1 and TRBJ1-1; possibly TRBD1 for D (6 bases). V lost 0 bases and J lost 5, with 17 bases in between. Germline loops: CDR1 SGHRS, CDR2 YFSETQ. The CDR3 has 16 amino acids. The CDR3 coding sequence is TGCGCCAGCAGCTTGGAGACAGGTGCGGGGGGTACTGAAGCTTTCTTT. It translates to CASSLETGAGGTEAFF.

This chain joins TRBV24-1 and TRBJ1-4; no clear D gene. Germline CDR1 and CDR2: KGHDR and SFDVKD. This CDR3 is built from 13 residues. V was trimmed by 2 bases and J by 4 bases, leaving 4 bases between them. CDR3 bases: TGTGCCACCAGTGATTCCCTTAATGAAAAACTGTTTTTT. It encodes CATSDSLNEKLFF.

The CDR3 sequence is CSVEIGTGHGYTF. The CDR3 DNA sequence: TGCAGCGTTGAAATAGGTACAGGGCACGGCTACACCTTC. V usage is TRBV29-1 and J usage is TRBJ1-2, with D possibly being TRBD1 (6 bases). V dropped 2 bases and J dropped 8 bases, with 15 bases sitting between them. This CDR3 is built from 13 residues. The V gene's germline CDR1 is SQVTM and CDR2 ANQGSEA. The whole variable domain, remainder taken from reference TRBV29-1 and TRBJ1-2, is SAVISQKPSRDICQRGTSLTIQCQVDSQVTMMFWYRQQPGQSLTLIATANQGSEATYESGFVIDKFPISRPNLTFSTLTVSNMSPEDSSIYLCSVEIGTGHGYTFGSGTRLTVV.

The J gene is TRBJ1-1, the V gene TRBV5-6, with TRBD1 identical over 7 bases. Germline V gene data show CDR1 as SGHDT and CDR2 as YYEEEE. This CDR3 is built from 15 residues. J gave up 0 bases and V 4 bases, and 6 bases lay outside the gene matches. The CDR3 here is CASSEWTGLNTEAFF. In DNA, the CDR3 is TGTGCCAGCAGCGAATGGACAGGCCTGAACACTGAAGCTTTCTTT. The complete variable domain, with remaining parts taken from reference TRBV5-6 and TRBJ1-1, reads DAGVTQSPTHLIKTRGQQVTLRCSPKSGHDTVSWYQQALGQGPQFIFQYYEEEERQRGNFPDRFSGHQFPNYSSELNVNALLLGDSALYLCASSEWTGLNTEAFFGQGTRLTVV.

This sequence joins TRBV7-9 and TRBJ1-2; D uncertain. With 5 bases removed from V and 4 bases from J, the gap between germline ends came to 14 bases. CDR1 is SEHNR, CDR2 FQNEAQ, per germline (reference sequence). The CDR3 has 14 residues. CDR3 amino acids: CASSASTDFYGYTF. In DNA form, the CDR3 reads TGTGCCAGCAGCGCAAGCACAGATTTCTATGGCTACACCTTC.

This chain uses TRBV5-6 with TRBJ2-7; D perhaps matches TRBD1 (5 bases). CDR1 is SGHDT, CDR2 YYEEEE, per germline. V gave up 5 bases and J gave up 3 bases, with 15 bases separating them. This CDR3 is built from 14 residues. The CDR3 bases are TGTGCCAGCAGGCTCGGCCAGGGCTACTACGAGCAGTACTTC. It encodes CASRLGQGYYEQYF.

The V gene is TRBV5-1, the J gene TRBJ1-1; maybe TRBD1 (5 bases). The V and J ends lost 4 bases and 1 base respectively, with 14 bases between them. Germline V gene data show CDR1 as SGHRS and CDR2 as YFSETQ. This CDR3 has 15 residues. The CDR3 nucleotides are TGCGCCAGCAGCCTCCAATGGGGGGGGAACACTGAAGCTTTCTTT. It yields the protein CASSLQWGGNTEAFF.